This passage covers 4 T cell receptor beta chains from one sample sequenced in a study of blood T cell repertoires in COVID-19. Method: immunoSEQ multiplex PCR; TCRdb's copy keeps in-frame clones and lacks some. There are 130,000 to 150,000 clones in the sample; 84% occur only once, and roughly a tenth lies in the top ten. The sequenced sample was peripheral blood. The source is a man aged 60 to 75 with active or convalescent COVID-19.

This chain uses TRBV5-1 with TRBJ1-2; 8 bases are a match to TRBD1. Germline trimming cut 1 base from V and 5 bases from J; bases unmatched to any gene: 4. The germline V gene encodes CDR1 SGHRS and CDR2 YFSETQ. The CDR3 contains 14 residues. CDR3 sequence: CASSLPTGGYGYTF. CDR3 in DNA: TGCGCCAGCAGCTTGCCCACAGGGGGATATGGCTACACCTTC.

Points on this clone: Its ends do not fully match the called genes, so a read error is possible. V is TRBV11-3 and J is TRBJ1-4; perhaps TRBD1 as D (6 bases). This CDR3 contains 15 residues. Germline CDR1 reads SGHNT; CDR2 reads YENEEA. CDR3 amino acids: CASSQSRGGNGKLFF. CDR3 bases: TGTGCCAGCAGCCAAAGCAGGGGAGGGAATGGAAAACTGTTTTTT.

V gene TRBV6-6 combines with J gene TRBJ2-2, with 8 bases aligning to TRBD1. Trimming took 6 bases from V and 0 from J; bases not matched to a gene: 6. Germline lookup yields CDR1 MNHNY and CDR2 SVGAGI (reference sequence). The CDR3 consists of 16 residues. The CDR3 DNA follows: TGTGCCAGCAGGAAACGACAGGGGTCGAACACCGGGGAGCTGTTTTTT. This sequence encodes CASRKRQGSNTGELFF.

This clone was detected a few times. V is TRBV2 and J is TRBJ1-3, with D perhaps matching TRBD1 (6 bases). V lost 6 bases and J 0 bases, leaving 15 bases between the germline ends. CDR3 length equals 16 residues. Looked up from germline, CDR1 is SNHLY and CDR2 is FYNNEI. This CDR3 reads CASRGTGPSSGNTIYF. Here the CDR3 DNA reads TGTGCCAGCAGAGGAACAGGGCCCAGCTCTGGAAACACCATATATTTT.